Following are 26 T cell receptor beta chains from one sample sequenced in a study of shared clonotypes between healthy human individuals. Assay used: immunoSEQ multiplex PCR; TCRdb lists only in-frame clones, some missing. The data show fewer than 130,000 clones, with about 67% seen just once and more than 20% held by the top ten. Input material: memory CD8+ T cells sorted from blood. Subset meaning: CD45RO+ cells pooled with CCR7-negative TemRA cells. These receptors originate from a woman under 40 in good health.

In nucleotides, the CDR3 is TGTGCCAGCAGTTTTCACCCGGGACAGGGATACAATGAGCAGTTCTTC. It specifies CASSFHPGQGYNEQFF. J is TRBJ2-1 and V is TRBV27; 9 bases line up with TRBD1. From germline, CDR1 is MNHEY and CDR2 SMNVEV (reference sequence). The length of the CDR3 is 16 residues. V dropped 3 bases and J dropped 4; count of bases not matched to a gene: 7.

This clone turned up a few times. This chain links TRBV29-1 with TRBJ2-2; no firm D call. Germline V gene lookup returns CDR1 SQVTM and CDR2 ANQGSEA. Trimming stripped 7 bases from V and 6 bases from J, with 12 bases between. The CDR3 runs 12 residues. CDR3 DNA: TGCAGCGCCTCAACTATTCCCGGGGAGCTGTTTTTT. It specifies CSASTIPGELFF.

The chain is built from TRBV25-1 and TRBJ2-2, with 7 bases that match TRBD1. Germline CDR1 reads MGHDK; CDR2 reads SYGVNS. The CDR3 totals 14 residues. The trim removed 4 bases at V and 3 bases at J, leaving 2 bases unmatched. The CDR3 nucleotides read TGTGCCAGCAGTGTCGACAGGGACACCGGGGAGCTGTTTTTT. It is translated as CASSVDRDTGELFF. The variable domain in full, completed from reference TRBV25-1 and TRBJ2-2, reads EADIYQTPRYLVIGTGKKITLECSQTMGHDKMYWYQQDPGMELHLIHYSYGVNSTEKGDLSSESTVSRIRTEHFPLTLESARPSHTSQYLCASSVDRDTGELFFGEGSRLTVL.

This rearrangement joins TRBV28 to TRBJ1-2, with TRBD1 identical over 10 bases. In germline, CDR1 is MDHEN, CDR2 SYDVKM. The junction had 4 bases not matched to a gene; V was cut back by 1 base and J by 5 bases. The CDR3 loop spans 15 amino acids. This CDR3 reads CASSLLTGGAYGYTF. CDR3 bases: TGTGCCAGCAGTTTATTGACAGGGGGCGCTTATGGCTACACCTTC.

The chain uses TRBV25-1 and TRBJ2-2; the D is unclear. CDR1 MGHDK and CDR2 SYGVNS come from the germline V gene. The V and J ends lost 7 bases and 4 bases respectively, with 10 bases between them. CDR3 size: 13 residues. This CDR3 is CASTQALTGELFF. The CDR3 DNA follows: TGTGCCAGCACTCAAGCCCTCACCGGGGAGCTGTTTTTT.

J is TRBJ2-1 and V is TRBV28, with 8 positions matching TRBD2. J gave up 7 bases and V 2 bases, and 7 bases lay outside the gene matches. Germline V gene lookup returns CDR1 MDHEN and CDR2 SYDVKM. The CDR3 runs to 15 residues. The CDR3, as DNA: TGTGCCAGCAGTTTAACAGCGGGAGAAATTAATGAGCAGTTCTTC. Translation gives CASSLTAGEINEQFF.

The chain carries TRBV6-5 and TRBJ2-5; 7 bases are a match to TRBD1. The V gene end was trimmed by 7 bases and the J gene end by 0 bases; junction bases not matched to a gene: 8. The CDR3 is 15 residues long. Germline V gene sequence: CDR1 MNHEY, CDR2 SVGAGI. The CDR3 reads CASKTGTVYQETQYF. CDR3 bases: TGTGCCAGCAAAACGGGGACAGTCTACCAAGAGACCCAGTACTTC.

CDR3 nucleotide sequence: TGTGCCAGTAGTGAAACCGGGGAGCTGTTTTTT. This gives the protein CASSETGELFF. V gene TRBV19 combines with J gene TRBJ2-2; no clear D gene. Germline CDR1 is LNHDA and CDR2 is SQIVND (reference sequence). The CDR3 runs 11 residues. V dropped 5 bases and J dropped 5 bases, with 3 bases sitting between them.

This clone was found once. The rearrangement links TRBV19 to TRBJ2-7; D is tentatively TRBD1 or TRBD2 (5 bases each). The CDR3 is 11 amino acids. CDR1 LNHDA and CDR2 SQIVND come from the germline V gene (reference sequence). V lost 9 bases and J 4 bases, leaving 10 bases between the germline ends. CDR3 in DNA: TGTGCCAGCAGAGGGGATTACGAGCAGTACTTC. Residues: CASRGDYEQYF.

The gene calls are TRBV27 and TRBJ2-5; 9 bases are shared with TRBD2. Per germline, CDR1 MNHEY and CDR2 SMNVEV (reference sequence). V shed 5 bases, J shed 3 bases, and the junction held 4 bases outside the gene matches. The CDR3 contains 14 residues. CDR3 sequence reads: CASSRASGKETQYF. The CDR3 bases are TGTGCCAGCAGTCGGGCTAGCGGGAAAGAGACCCAGTACTTC.

This clone was observed many times. The chain has TRBV11-2 and TRBJ1-2; no definite D call. The CDR3 runs to 12 residues. CDR1 and CDR2 (germline): SGHAT, FQNNGV. V lost 0 bases and J lost 7, with 6 bases in between. CDR3 in amino acids: CASSLDGAGYTF. The CDR3 DNA reads TGTGCCAGCAGCTTAGATGGCGCTGGCTACACCTTC.

This rearrangement joins TRBV5-6 to TRBJ1-1, with 9 bases fitting TRBD1. The CDR3 sequence is 17 residues long. Germline V gene sequence: CDR1 SGHDT, CDR2 YYEEEE. V lost 4 bases to trimming and J lost 0 bases; unmatched junction nucleotides: 10. The CDR3 region has the DNA TGTGCCAGCAGCCCCAGGACAGGGGCGAGAATGAACACTGAAGCTTTCTTT. It yields the protein CASSPRTGARMNTEAFF.

This clone was counted once. This chain links TRBV10-3 with TRBJ2-1, with D perhaps TRBD2 (5 bases). The germline V gene encodes CDR1 ENHRY and CDR2 SYGVKD. This CDR3 is built from 15 residues. Trimming took 3 bases from V and 7 from J, leaving 16 bases between them. CDR3 residues: CAISDPDSEKNEQFF. CDR3 nucleotides: TGTGCCATCAGTGACCCGGACTCCGAAAAGAATGAGCAGTTCTTC.

This chain links TRBV7-9 with TRBJ1-4, with TRBD1 matching over 7 bases. V was clipped by 5 bases and J by 8 bases; unmatched bases: 2. Germline CDR1 reads SEHNR; CDR2 reads FQNEAQ (reference sequence). CDR3 length equals 12 residues. CDR3 region: CASSLGGEKLFF. The CDR3 DNA is TGTGCCAGCAGCCTAGGGGGCGAAAAACTGTTTTTT.

The chain links TRBV28 to TRBJ2-7; D possibly corresponds to TRBD2 (5 bases). Germline V gene lookup returns CDR1 MDHEN and CDR2 SYDVKM. The length of the CDR3 is 16 residues. The V and J ends lost 1 base and 2 bases respectively, with 15 bases between them. The CDR3 DNA reads TGTGCCAGCAGTTTATTTCCCTCTAGCCTAACCTACGAGCAGTACTTC. It specifies CASSLFPSSLTYEQYF.

The J gene is TRBJ2-7, the V gene TRBV2; 8 bases fit TRBD1. V gave up 6 bases and J gave up 5 bases; unmatched junction bases: 12. The CDR3 runs 15 residues. Germline CDR1 and CDR2: SNHLY and FYNNEI. CDR3 amino acids: CASRDAGGAGHEQYF. In DNA form, the CDR3 reads TGTGCCAGCAGAGATGCAGGGGGCGCGGGGCACGAGCAGTACTTC. Full variable domain (remainder filled in from reference TRBV2 and TRBJ2-7): EPEVTQTPSHQVTQMGQEVILRCVPISNHLYFYWYRQILGQKVEFLVSFYNNEISEKSEIFDDQFSVERPDGSNFTLKIRSTKLEDSAMYFCASRDAGGAGHEQYFGPGTRLTVT.

The chain recombines TRBV4-1 with TRBJ2-6; tentatively, D is TRBD1 (6 bases). Germline V gene lookup returns CDR1 MGHRA and CDR2 YSYEKL. CDR3 length equals 17 residues. The V gene lost 0 bases and the J gene lost 2 bases, with 11 bases spanning the gap. The CDR3 loop is CASSQDYRAAGANVLTF. CDR3 bases: TGCGCCAGCAGCCAAGATTACAGGGCAGCTGGGGCCAACGTCCTGACTTTC.

This clone was counted a few times. The genes are TRBV5-1 and TRBJ2-5, with a possible D match to TRBD1 (6 bases). Looked up from germline, CDR1 is SGHRS and CDR2 is YFSETQ. The CDR3 has 14 residues. Between the trimmed V and J ends, which lost 1 base and 6 bases, there was a span of 13 bases. The CDR3 protein is CASSLWQGSQTQYF. The CDR3 region has the DNA TGCGCCAGCAGCTTGTGGCAGGGGTCCCAGACCCAGTACTTC.

The chain uses TRBV7-2 and TRBJ2-7; no clear D gene. Germline CDR1 reads SGHTA; CDR2 reads FQGNSA. V was pared by 5 bases and J by 0 bases, with 14 bases between. This CDR3 is 15 amino acids long. The CDR3 loop reads CASSPQQVASYEQYF. In DNA form, the CDR3 reads TGTGCCAGCAGCCCCCAGCAAGTGGCCTCCTACGAGCAGTACTTC.

The V call is TRBV29-1, the J call TRBJ2-3; tentatively, D is TRBD1 (5 bases). CDR3 length equals 12 residues. V was cut by 6 bases and J by 3 bases, with 10 bases left in between. Germline loops: CDR1 SQVTM, CDR2 ANQGSEA. The CDR3 reads CSVDRGTDTQYF. The DNA of the CDR3 is TGCAGCGTCGATAGGGGAACAGATACGCAGTATTTT.

This chain links TRBV9 with TRBJ2-7; D is uncertain. Trimming took off 2 bases at V and 6 bases at J, with 15 bases between the two ends. This CDR3 is 14 amino acids long. Looked up from germline, CDR1 is SGDLS and CDR2 is YYNGEE. The CDR3 loop is CASSVSWGSGEQYF. The CDR3, as DNA: TGTGCCAGCAGCGTCTCTTGGGGATCTGGCGAGCAGTACTTC.

In this sample, this clone turned up a few times. This sample includes further DNA sequences coding for the same CDR3. This chain uses TRBV5-6 with TRBJ2-1; 8 bases are a match to TRBD2. CDR1 and CDR2 from the germline V gene are SGHDT and YYEEEE. V trimming: 0 bases; J trimming: 2 bases; junction bases outside the gene matches: 1. This CDR3 spans 15 amino acids. This chain's CDR3 is CASSLELAAYNEQFF. Here the CDR3 DNA reads TGTGCCAGCAGCTTGGAACTAGCGGCCTACAATGAGCAGTTCTTC.

In its sample, this clone was seen a few times. The J gene is TRBJ2-7, the V gene TRBV19, with TRBD2 as a possible D gene (5 bases). The CDR3 consists of 13 residues. Germline CDR1 and CDR2: LNHDA and SQIVND (reference sequence). Trimming cost V 5 bases and J 7 bases, with 15 bases left between them. The CDR3 spells CASSYGLHEEQYF. The CDR3 DNA sequence: TGTGCCAGTAGTTACGGACTCCATGAGGAGCAGTACTTC.

This chain uses TRBV7-3 with TRBJ2-7, with TRBD2 matching over 11 bases. Trimming cost V 6 bases and J 3 bases; bases outside gene matches: 4. Germline V gene lookup returns CDR1 SGHTA and CDR2 FQGTGA. The CDR3 is 14 residues long. The CDR3 spells CASSPTSGGYEQYF. The CDR3 region has the DNA TGTGCCAGCAGTCCTACTAGCGGGGGCTACGAGCAGTACTTC.

The chain links TRBV29-1 to TRBJ2-4, with unresolved D. CDR1 is SQVTM, CDR2 ANQGSEA, per germline. CDR3 length equals 16 residues. Trimming removed 6 bases from V and 3 bases from J, with 21 bases in between. CDR3 sequence reads: CSVVPLSKIVKNIQYF. CDR3 bases: TGCAGCGTGGTCCCACTTAGCAAGATTGTCAAAAACATTCAGTACTTC.

V gene TRBV27 combines with J gene TRBJ2-1; no clear D. V gave up 3 bases and J gave up 7 bases, with 13 bases separating them. CDR3 length: 14 amino acids. Germline V gene lookup returns CDR1 MNHEY and CDR2 SMNVEV (reference sequence). DNA of the CDR3: TGTGCCAGCAGTTTTATATCGGGTGGGAATGAGCAGTTCTTC. Translating it yields CASSFISGGNEQFF.